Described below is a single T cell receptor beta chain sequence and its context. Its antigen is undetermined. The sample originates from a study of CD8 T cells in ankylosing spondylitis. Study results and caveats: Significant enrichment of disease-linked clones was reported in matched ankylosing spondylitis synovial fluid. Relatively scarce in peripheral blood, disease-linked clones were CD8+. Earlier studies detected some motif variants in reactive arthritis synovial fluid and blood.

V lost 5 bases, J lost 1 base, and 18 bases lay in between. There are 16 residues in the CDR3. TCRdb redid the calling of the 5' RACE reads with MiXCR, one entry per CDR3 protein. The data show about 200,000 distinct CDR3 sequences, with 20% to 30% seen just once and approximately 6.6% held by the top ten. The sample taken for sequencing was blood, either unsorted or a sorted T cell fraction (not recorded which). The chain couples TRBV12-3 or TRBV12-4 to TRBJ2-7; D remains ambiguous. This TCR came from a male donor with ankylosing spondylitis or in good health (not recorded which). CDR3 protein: CASSRGLDGRSYEQYF. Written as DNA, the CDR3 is TGTGCCAGCAGTCGAGGTCTGGACGGACGGTCCTACGAGCAGTACTTC.